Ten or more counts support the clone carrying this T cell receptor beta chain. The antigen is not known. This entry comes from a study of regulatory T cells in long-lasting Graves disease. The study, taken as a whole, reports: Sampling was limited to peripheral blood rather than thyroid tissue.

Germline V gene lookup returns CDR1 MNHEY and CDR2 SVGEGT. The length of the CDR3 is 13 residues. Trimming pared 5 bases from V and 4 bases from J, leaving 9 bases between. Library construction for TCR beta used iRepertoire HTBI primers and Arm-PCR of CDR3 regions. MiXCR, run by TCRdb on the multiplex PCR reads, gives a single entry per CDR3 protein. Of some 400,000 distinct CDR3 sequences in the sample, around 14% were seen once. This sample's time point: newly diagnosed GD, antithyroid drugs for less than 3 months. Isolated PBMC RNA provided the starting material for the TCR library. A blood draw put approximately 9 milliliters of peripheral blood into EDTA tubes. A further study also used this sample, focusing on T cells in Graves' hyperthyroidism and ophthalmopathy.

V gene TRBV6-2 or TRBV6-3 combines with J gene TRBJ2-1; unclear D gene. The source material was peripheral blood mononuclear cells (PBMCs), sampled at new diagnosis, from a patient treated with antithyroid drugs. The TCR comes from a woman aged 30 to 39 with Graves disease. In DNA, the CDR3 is TGTGCCAGCAGTGCCGAGGTTTACAATGAGCAGTTCTTC. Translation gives CASSAEVYNEQFF.